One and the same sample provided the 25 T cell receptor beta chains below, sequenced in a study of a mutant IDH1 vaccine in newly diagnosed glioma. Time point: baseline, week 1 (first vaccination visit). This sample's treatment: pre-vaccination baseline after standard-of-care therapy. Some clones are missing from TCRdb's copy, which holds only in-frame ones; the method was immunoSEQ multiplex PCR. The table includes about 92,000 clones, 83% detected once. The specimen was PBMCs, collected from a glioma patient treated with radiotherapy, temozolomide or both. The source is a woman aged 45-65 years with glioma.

This CDR3 reads CASSHKETQYF. CDR3 in DNA: TGTGCCAGCAGCCATAAAGAGACCCAGTACTTC. V and J are TRBV27 and TRBJ2-5; D is ambiguous. Germline loops: CDR1 MNHEY, CDR2 SMNVEV (reference sequence). V lost 6 bases and J 3 bases, leaving 5 bases between the germline ends. This CDR3 has 11 residues.

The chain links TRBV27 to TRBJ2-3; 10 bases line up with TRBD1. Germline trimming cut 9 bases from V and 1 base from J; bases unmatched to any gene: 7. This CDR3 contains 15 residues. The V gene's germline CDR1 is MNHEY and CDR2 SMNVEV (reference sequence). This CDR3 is CASRTGGLGTDTQYF. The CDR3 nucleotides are TGTGCCAGTAGGACAGGGGGTTTGGGCACAGATACGCAGTATTTT.

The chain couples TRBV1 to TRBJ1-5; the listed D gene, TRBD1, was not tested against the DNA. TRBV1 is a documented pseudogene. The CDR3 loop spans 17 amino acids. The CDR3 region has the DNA TGCACCAGCAGCCAAGATTTGTTCAGGGGGGATAGTCAGCCCCAGCATTTT. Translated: CTSSQDLFRGDSQPQHF.

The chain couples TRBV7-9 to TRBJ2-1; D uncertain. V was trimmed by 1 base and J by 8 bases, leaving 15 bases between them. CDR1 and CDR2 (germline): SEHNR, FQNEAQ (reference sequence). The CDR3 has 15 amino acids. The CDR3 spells CASSLDRLLGHEQFF. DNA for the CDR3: TGTGCCAGCAGCTTAGATAGACTCCTAGGCCATGAGCAGTTCTTC.

The CDR3 region is CASSEKGGAFF. The CDR3 DNA follows: TGTGCCAGCAGTGAAAAGGGGGGAGCTTTCTTT. This chain uses TRBV25-1 with TRBJ1-1; D possibly corresponds to TRBD1 (6 bases). The V and J ends lost 2 bases and 10 bases respectively, with 8 bases between them. Germline loops: CDR1 MGHDK, CDR2 SYGVNS. The CDR3 totals 11 residues.

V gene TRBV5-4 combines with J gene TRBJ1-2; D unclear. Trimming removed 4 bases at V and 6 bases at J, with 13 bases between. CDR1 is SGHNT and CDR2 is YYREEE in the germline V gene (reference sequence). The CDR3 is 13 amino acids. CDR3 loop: CASSAVGSHGYTF. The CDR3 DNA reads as TGTGCCAGCAGCGCGGTGGGGTCCCATGGCTACACCTTC.

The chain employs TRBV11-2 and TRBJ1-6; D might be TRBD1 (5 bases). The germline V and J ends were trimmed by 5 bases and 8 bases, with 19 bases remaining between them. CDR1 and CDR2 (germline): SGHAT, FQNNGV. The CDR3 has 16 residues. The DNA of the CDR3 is TGTGCCAGCAGCGTCTCCCAGGGCAGGAGCGATTCACCCCTCCACTTT. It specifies CASSVSQGRSDSPLHF.

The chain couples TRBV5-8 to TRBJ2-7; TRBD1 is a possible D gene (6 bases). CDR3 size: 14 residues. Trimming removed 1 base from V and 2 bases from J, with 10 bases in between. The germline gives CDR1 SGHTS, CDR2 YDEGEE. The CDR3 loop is CASSLLQGPYEQYF. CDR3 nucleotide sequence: TGTGCCAGCAGCTTGTTACAGGGACCCTACGAGCAGTACTTC.

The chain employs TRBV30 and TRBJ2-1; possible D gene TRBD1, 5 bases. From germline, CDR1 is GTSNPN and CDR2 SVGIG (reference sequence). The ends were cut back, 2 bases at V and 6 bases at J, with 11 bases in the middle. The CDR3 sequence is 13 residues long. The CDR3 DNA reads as TGTGCCTGGAGTCAGGGAATTGGCAATGAGCAGTTCTTC. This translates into CAWSQGIGNEQFF.

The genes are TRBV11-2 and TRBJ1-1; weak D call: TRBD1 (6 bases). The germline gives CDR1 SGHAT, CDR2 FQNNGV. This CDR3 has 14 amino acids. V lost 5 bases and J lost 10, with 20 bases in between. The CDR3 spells CASSPHGRPGAAFF. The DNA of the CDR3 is TGTGCCAGCAGCCCCCACGGACGGCCGGGGGCAGCTTTCTTT.

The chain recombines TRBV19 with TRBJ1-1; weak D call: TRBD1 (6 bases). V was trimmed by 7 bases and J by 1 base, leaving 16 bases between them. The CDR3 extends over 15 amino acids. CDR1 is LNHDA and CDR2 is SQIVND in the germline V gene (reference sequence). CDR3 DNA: TGTGCCAGTAAACACACAGGGTCAAAGAACACTGAAGCTTTCTTT. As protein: CASKHTGSKNTEAFF.

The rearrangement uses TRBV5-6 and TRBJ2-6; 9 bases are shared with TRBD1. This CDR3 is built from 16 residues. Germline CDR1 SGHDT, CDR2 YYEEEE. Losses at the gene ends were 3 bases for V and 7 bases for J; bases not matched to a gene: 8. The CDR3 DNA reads TGTGCCAGCAGCTCCGGACAGGGGAAGGGAGCCAACGTCCTGACTTTC. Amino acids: CASSSGQGKGANVLTF.

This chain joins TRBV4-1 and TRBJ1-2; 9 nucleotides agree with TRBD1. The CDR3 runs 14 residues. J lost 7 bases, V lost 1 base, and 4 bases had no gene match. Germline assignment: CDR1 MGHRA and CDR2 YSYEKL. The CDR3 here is CASSQGGQGLGYTF. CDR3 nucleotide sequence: TGCGCCAGCAGCCAAGGGGGACAGGGCCTTGGCTACACCTTC.

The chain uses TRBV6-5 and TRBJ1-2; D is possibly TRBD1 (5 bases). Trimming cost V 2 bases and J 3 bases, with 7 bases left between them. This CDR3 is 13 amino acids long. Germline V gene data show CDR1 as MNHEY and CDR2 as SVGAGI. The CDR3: CASSYLTDYGYTF. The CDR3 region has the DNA TGTGCCAGCAGTTACCTGACAGACTATGGCTACACCTTC.

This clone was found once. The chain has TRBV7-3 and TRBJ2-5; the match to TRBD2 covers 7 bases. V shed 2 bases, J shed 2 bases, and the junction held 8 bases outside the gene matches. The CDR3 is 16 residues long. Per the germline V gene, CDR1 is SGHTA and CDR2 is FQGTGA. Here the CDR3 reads CASSLLGGGIQETQYF. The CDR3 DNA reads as TGTGCCAGCAGCTTACTGGGCGGGGGAATTCAAGAGACCCAGTACTTC. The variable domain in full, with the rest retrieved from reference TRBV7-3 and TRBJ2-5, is GAGVSQTPSNKVTEKGKYVELRCDPISGHTALYWYRQSLGQGPEFLIYFQGTGAADDSGLPNDRFFAVRPEGSVSTLKIQRTERGDSAVYLCASSLLGGGIQETQYFGPGTRLLVL.

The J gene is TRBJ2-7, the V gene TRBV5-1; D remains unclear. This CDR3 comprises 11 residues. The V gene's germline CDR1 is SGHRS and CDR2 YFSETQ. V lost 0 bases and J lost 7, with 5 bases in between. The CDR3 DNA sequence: TGCGCCAGCAGCTTGGACCGGGAGCAGTACTTC. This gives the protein CASSLDREQYF.

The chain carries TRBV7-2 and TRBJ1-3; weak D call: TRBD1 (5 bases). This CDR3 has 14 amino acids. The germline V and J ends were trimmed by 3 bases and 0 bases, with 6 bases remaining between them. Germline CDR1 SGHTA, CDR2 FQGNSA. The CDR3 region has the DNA TGTGCCAGCAGCTTGGGGGTCTCTGGAAACACCATATATTTT. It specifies CASSLGVSGNTIYF.

The CDR3 spells CASGVLQGPLYGYTF. CDR3 bases: TGTGCCAGCGGGGTTTTACAGGGGCCTCTCTATGGCTACACCTTC. The gene calls are TRBV2 and TRBJ1-2; 7 nucleotides agree with TRBD1. The J segment lost 4 bases and the V segment lost 8 bases, leaving 13 bases of the junction unmatched. The CDR3 contains 15 residues. Germline CDR1 is SNHLY and CDR2 is FYNNEI.

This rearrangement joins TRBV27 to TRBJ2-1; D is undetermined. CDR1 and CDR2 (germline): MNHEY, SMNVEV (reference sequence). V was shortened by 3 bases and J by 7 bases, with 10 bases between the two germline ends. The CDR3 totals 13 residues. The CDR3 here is CASSFATGNEQFF. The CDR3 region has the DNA TGTGCCAGCAGTTTTGCGACCGGTAATGAGCAGTTCTTC.

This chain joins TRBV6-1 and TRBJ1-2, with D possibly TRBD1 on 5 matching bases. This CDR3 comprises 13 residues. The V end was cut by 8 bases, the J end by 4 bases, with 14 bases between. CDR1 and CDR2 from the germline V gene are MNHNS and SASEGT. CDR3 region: CASGPGGFYGYTF. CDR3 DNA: TGTGCCAGCGGCCCCGGGGGTTTCTATGGCTACACCTTC.

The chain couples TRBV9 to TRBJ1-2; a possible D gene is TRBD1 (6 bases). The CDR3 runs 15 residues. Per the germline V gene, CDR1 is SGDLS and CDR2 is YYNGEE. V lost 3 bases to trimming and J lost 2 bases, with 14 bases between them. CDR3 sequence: CASSGSNRANYGYTF. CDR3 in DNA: TGTGCCAGCAGCGGATCCAACAGGGCGAACTATGGCTACACCTTC.

The CDR3 is CASSVTDRGSGNTIYF. The CDR3 DNA is TGTGCCAGCAGCGTTACCGACAGGGGCTCTGGAAACACCATATATTTT. The rearrangement uses TRBV9 and TRBJ1-3; 8 bases map to TRBD1. This CDR3 comprises 16 residues. V lost 2 bases and J lost 0; bases outside the gene matches: 4. Germline CDR1 reads SGDLS; CDR2 reads YYNGEE.

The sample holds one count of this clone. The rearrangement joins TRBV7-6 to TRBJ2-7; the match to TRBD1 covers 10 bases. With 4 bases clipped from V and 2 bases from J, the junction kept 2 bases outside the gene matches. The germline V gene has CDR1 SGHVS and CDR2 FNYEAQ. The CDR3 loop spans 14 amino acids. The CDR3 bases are TGTGCCAGCAGCTCAGACAGGGGGCCCTACGAGCAGTACTTC. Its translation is CASSSDRGPYEQYF.

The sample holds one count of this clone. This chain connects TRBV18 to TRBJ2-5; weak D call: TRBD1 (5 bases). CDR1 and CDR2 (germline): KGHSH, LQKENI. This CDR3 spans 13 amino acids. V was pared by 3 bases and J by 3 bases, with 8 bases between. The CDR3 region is CASSPDSEETQYF. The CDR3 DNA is TGTGCCAGCTCACCTGACAGCGAAGAGACCCAGTACTTC.

The CDR3 reads CASRKQSEYGYTF. Here the CDR3 DNA reads TGTGCCAGCAGGAAGCAGTCCGAATATGGCTACACCTTC. The V gene is TRBV5-4, the J gene TRBJ1-2; the D is unclear. V lost 5 bases, J lost 5 bases, and 13 bases lay in between. CDR1 and CDR2 from the germline V gene are SGHNT and YYREEE (reference sequence). The CDR3 consists of 13 residues.